This record looks at one T cell receptor beta chain sequence and its context. Produced via immunoSEQ multiplex PCR; TCRdb's table is partial and in-frame only. The sample holds about 83,000 clones, more than 65% seen once. The sample comes from a study of blood T cell repertoires in COVID-19. At the level of the study: Researchers got acute and convalescent COVID-19 samples from the United States, Italy and Spain. Sources were T cells, B-cell-depleted T cells, or PBMCs; the material itself was cDNA or gDNA.

Material: peripheral blood. This clonotype was obtained from a woman older than 75 with active or convalescent COVID-19.

The CDR3 spells CASSKDREYEQYF. CDR3 DNA sequence: TGTGCCAGTAGTAAAGACAGGGAATACGAGCAGTACTTC. This chain links TRBV19 with TRBJ2-7; 7 bases are shared with TRBD1. The CDR3 loop spans 13 amino acids. Trimming at V came to 4 bases and at J to 4 bases, leaving 4 bases not matched to a gene. Germline CDR1 and CDR2: LNHDA and SQIVND (reference sequence).